Following are 31 T cell receptor beta chains from one sample sequenced in a study of CD8+CD57+ T cells in acquired aplastic anemia. Patients chosen for sequencing had CD8+CD57+ cells that had expanded, as shown by flow cytometry. TCR beta VDJ combinations and CDR3 sequences were profiled from genomic DNA. TCRdb re-called the reads through MiXCR, storing one row per CDR3 protein. The profile shows roughly 200,000 distinct CDR3 sequences, roughly 65% of them singletons. The sample comprised sorted CD4+, CD8+, or CD8+CD57+ T cells (not recorded which) from PBMCs. The receptors originated from a human donor with aplastic anemia.

This chain's CDR3 is CSVVPHLSGQDIEQFF. As DNA, the CDR3 is TGCAGCGTTGTCCCGCACCTCTCGGGACAGGACATTGAGCAGTTCTTC. The chain uses TRBV29-1 and TRBJ2-1; TRBD1 agrees at 8 bases. CDR1 and CDR2 (germline): SQVTM, ANQGSEA. There are 16 residues in the CDR3. After removal of 4 bases from V and 9 bases from J, the junction contained 17 bases not matched to a gene.

The DNA for the CDR3 is TGCAGTGCTAGAGACCTAGCGGGAACTAAGCAACCCACAGATACGCAGTATTTT. This codes for CSARDLAGTKQPTDTQYF. The chain recombines TRBV20-1 with TRBJ2-3; 9 nucleotides agree with TRBD2. Trimming took 0 bases from V and 2 from J; bases not matched to a gene: 12. CDR3 length: 18 amino acids. The germline V gene has CDR1 DFQATT and CDR2 SNEGSKA (reference sequence).

The gene calls are TRBV2 and TRBJ2-7, with TRBD1 matching 8 bases. Germline CDR1 SNHLY, CDR2 FYNNEI. Trimming at V came to 11 bases and at J to 1 base, leaving 10 bases not matched to a gene. This CDR3 contains 14 residues. The CDR3 DNA sequence: TGTGCCTCCGTTGAGGGACAGGATTCCTACGAGCAGTACTTC. Translated: CASVEGQDSYEQYF.

This clonotype was seen a few times. This chain connects TRBV5-1 to TRBJ1-6, with 8 bases that match TRBD1. V was pared by 4 bases and J by 6 bases, with 9 bases of the junction left unmatched. Germline CDR1 is SGHRS and CDR2 is YFSETQ. This CDR3 region has 16 residues. The CDR3 is CASSPGTGRSNSPLHF. The CDR3, as DNA: TGCGCCAGCAGCCCTGGGACAGGACGAAGTAATTCACCCCTCCACTTT.

Worth noting for this clonotype: This may come from a read error, since a much larger clone is one base off. The V and J genes are TRBV9 and TRBJ2-5, with D possibly being TRBD2 (6 bases). CDR3 length equals 16 residues. CDR1 and CDR2 from the germline V gene are SGDLS and YYNGEE. Trimming left V 4 bases short and J 0 bases short, with 16 bases between. The CDR3 DNA follows: TGTGCCAGCAGCCAACTGGGACTTACGTACCAAGAGACCCAGTACTTC. Translating gives CASSQLGLTYQETQYF.

The chain recombines TRBV2 with TRBJ2-1; TRBD2 matches 7 bases. V shed 6 bases, J shed 4 bases, and the junction held 12 bases outside the gene matches. Germline V gene sequence: CDR1 SNHLY, CDR2 FYNNEI. The CDR3 is made up of 16 amino acids. In DNA form, the CDR3 reads TGTGCCAGCAGCCCCCGAAGGCGGGGGATTTACAATGAGCAGTTCTTC. It translates to CASSPRRRGIYNEQFF.

V and J are TRBV19 and TRBJ2-7; 7 bases are a match to TRBD1. The CDR3 contains 13 residues. Germline V lookup: CDR1 LNHDA, CDR2 SQIVND (reference sequence). The V segment lost 5 bases and the J segment 4 bases; nucleotides outside the gene matches: 5. The CDR3 spells CASSVPTGYEQYF. CDR3 nucleotide sequence: TGTGCCAGTAGTGTCCCGACAGGGTACGAGCAGTACTTC.

The chain is built from TRBV19 and TRBJ1-3; the D is unclear. Trimming pared 5 bases from V and 0 bases from J, leaving 5 bases between. The CDR3 runs 13 residues. Germline CDR1 LNHDA, CDR2 SQIVND (reference sequence). CDR3 in amino acids: CASSWASGNTIYF. The CDR3 coding sequence is TGTGCCAGTAGTTGGGCCTCTGGAAACACCATATATTTT. The full variable domain, rest sourced from reference TRBV19 and TRBJ1-3, is DGGITQSPKYLFRKEGQNVTLSCEQNLNHDAMYWYRQDPGQGLRLIYYSQIVNDFQKGDIAEGYSVSREKKESFPLTVTSAQKNPTAFYLCASSWASGNTIYFGEGSWLTVV.

The CDR3 coding sequence is TGTGCCAGCAGAGACCGGGAGTATGACAATGAGCAGTTCTTC. The encoded protein is CASRDREYDNEQFF. The V gene is TRBV2, the J gene TRBJ2-1, with a possible D match to TRBD2 (6 bases). This CDR3 has 14 amino acids. In germline, CDR1 is SNHLY, CDR2 FYNNEI. The ends were cut back, 6 bases at V and 5 bases at J, with 14 bases in the middle.

V usage is TRBV15 and J usage is TRBJ2-1; D perhaps matches TRBD2 (6 bases). The germline CDR1 and CDR2 sequences are LNHNV and YYDKDF (reference sequence). The CDR3 loop spans 15 amino acids. Trimming shortened V by 3 bases and J by 4 bases, and 13 bases separated the two germline ends. The CDR3 region has the DNA TGTGCCACCAGCAGCCGGGACTCCTCGTACAATGAGCAGTTCTTC. Residues: CATSSRDSSYNEQFF.

This rearrangement joins TRBV10-3 to TRBJ2-7, with D possibly being TRBD1 or TRBD2 (5 bases each). The CDR3 is 12 residues long. V was cut by 1 base and J by 7 bases, with 8 bases left in between. Germline values: CDR1 ENHRY, CDR2 SYGVKD. CDR3 nucleotides: TGTGCCATCAGTGAGTTCAGGGAGGAGCAGTACTTC. Protein sequence: CAISEFREEQYF.

The CDR3 loop reads CASSEGVLETQYF. CDR3 sequence (DNA): TGTGCCAGCAGCGAGGGGGTGCTTGAGACCCAGTACTTC. The chain couples TRBV7-2 to TRBJ2-5, with D tentatively TRBD1 (6 bases). V lost 5 bases and J 5 bases, leaving 12 bases between the germline ends. The CDR3 loop spans 13 amino acids. CDR1 is SGHTA, CDR2 FQGNSA, per germline.

This chain uses TRBV7-2 with TRBJ2-5, with D perhaps TRBD1 (5 bases). Per the germline V gene, CDR1 is SGHTA and CDR2 is FQGNSA. The length of the CDR3 is 14 residues. Trimming took off 3 bases at V and 5 bases at J, with 13 bases between the two ends. CDR3 in DNA: TGTGCCAGCAGCTTTGGTCAGGGCCTTGAGACCCAGTACTTC. Protein sequence: CASSFGQGLETQYF.

This clonotype has a handful of counts. V gene TRBV20-1 combines with J gene TRBJ2-7; D is perhaps TRBD2 (5 bases). V lost 5 bases to trimming and J lost 5 bases, with 16 bases between them. Per germline, CDR1 DFQATT and CDR2 SNEGSKA (reference sequence). This CDR3 region has 13 residues. The chain's CDR3 is CSARGRAGHEQYF. The DNA for the CDR3 is TGCAGTGCTCGAGGGCGGGCAGGACACGAGCAGTACTTC.

The chain joins TRBV5-8 to TRBJ2-1; tentative D call: TRBD1 (6 bases). CDR3 length equals 14 residues. V shed 3 bases and J shed 5 bases, with 12 bases lying between them. The germline CDR1 and CDR2 sequences are SGHTS and YDEGEE. CDR3 sequence: CASSYQGTNNEQFF. Written as DNA, the CDR3 is TGTGCCAGCAGCTACCAGGGGACGAACAATGAGCAGTTCTTC.

This clonotype showed up many times. The chain carries TRBV16 and TRBJ1-2, with D tentatively TRBD1 (5 bases). The CDR3 runs 14 residues. Trimming took off 4 bases at V and 3 bases at J, with 12 bases between the two ends. Germline V gives CDR1 KGHSY, CDR2 FQNENV. The CDR3 DNA sequence: TGTGCCAGCAGCCGCTCGTTGGGGGACTATGGCTACACCTTC. It encodes CASSRSLGDYGYTF. The variable domain in full, completed from reference TRBV16 and TRBJ1-2, reads GEEVAQTPKHLVRGEGQKAKLYCAPIKGHSYVFWYQQVLKNEFKFLISFQNENVFDETGMPKERFSAKCLPNSPCSLEIQATKLEDSAVYFCASSRSLGDYGYTFGSGTRLTVV.

This chain connects TRBV7-2 to TRBJ2-1; 10 nucleotides match TRBD2. The J call may be wrong; the DNA end is better matched by TRBJ2-7. This CDR3 has 16 residues. Per germline, CDR1 SGHTA and CDR2 FQGNSA. CDR3 protein: CASSLSVLGLAREQYF. The CDR3 bases are TGTGCCAGCAGCCTCTCAGTGCTGGGACTAGCGCGGGAGCAGTACTTC.

The chain links TRBV7-3 to TRBJ2-7; 9 bases fit TRBD1. The CDR3 contains 12 residues. The ends lost 10 bases at V and 6 bases at J; junction bases unmatched: 7. CDR1 and CDR2 from the germline V gene are SGHTA and FQGTGA. Written as DNA, the CDR3 is TGTGCCAACGAAACAGGGGGCGGCGAGCAGTACTTC. Protein product: CANETGGGEQYF.

This rearrangement joins TRBV7-9 to TRBJ2-5; 8 bases match TRBD2. The CDR3 covers 16 residues. The V gene end was trimmed by 1 base and the J gene end by 4 bases; junction bases not matched to a gene: 8. Germline V gives CDR1 SEHNR, CDR2 FQNEAQ (reference sequence). CDR3 DNA sequence: TGTGCCAGCAGCTTAGGGGGCACTAGCGGAGGAGAGACCCAGTACTTC. Its protein product is CASSLGGTSGGETQYF.

With regard to this clonotype: Germline is not matched at one junction end, which may reflect a read error. This chain connects TRBV5-1 to TRBJ2-3; D tentatively fits TRBD1 or TRBD2 (5 bases each). CDR1 and CDR2 (germline): SGHRS, YFSETQ. This CDR3 has 14 amino acids. The CDR3 region has the DNA TGTGCCAGCAGCTTGGCCGGGACGGGCGATACGCAGTATTTT. It yields the protein CASSLAGTGDTQYF. Looking up the rest from reference TRBV5-1 and TRBJ2-3 gives the full variable domain: KAGVTQTPRYLIKTRGQQVTLSCSPISGHRSVSWYQQTPGQGLQFLFEYFSETQRNKGNFPGRFSGRQFSNSRSEMNVSTLELGDSALYLCASSLAGTGDTQYFGPGTRLTVL.

The chain employs TRBV2 and TRBJ1-4, with 7 bases lining up with TRBD1. The V gene's germline CDR1 is SNHLY and CDR2 FYNNEI. V shed 6 bases, J shed 8 bases, and the junction held 12 bases outside the gene matches. The CDR3 contains 15 residues. CDR3 residues: CASSPQGTVVEKLFF. CDR3 nucleotide sequence: TGTGCCAGCAGCCCACAGGGGACAGTCGTGGAAAAACTGTTTTTT.

This chain links TRBV5-1 with TRBJ2-7; D is unresolved. Trimming shortened V by 0 bases and J by 4 bases, and 20 bases separated the two germline ends. Per the germline V gene, CDR1 is SGHRS and CDR2 is YFSETQ. This CDR3 is built from 17 residues. The DNA for the CDR3 is TGCGCCAGCAGCTTGGACCCGAGCGACCTCAACCCATACGAGCAGTACTTC. Residues: CASSLDPSDLNPYEQYF.

This clonotype was counted many times. This chain connects TRBV2 to TRBJ2-3; D remains ambiguous. V was cut by 4 bases and J by 3 bases, with 8 bases left in between. This CDR3 region has 13 residues. Germline-derived CDR1 and CDR2 are SNHLY and FYNNEI. The CDR3 nucleotides read TGTGCCAGCAGTGTTTGGGGAACAGATACGCAGTATTTT. Protein: CASSVWGTDTQYF.

This rearrangement joins TRBV10-3 to TRBJ2-1; 12 nucleotides align to TRBD1. V shed 4 bases, J shed 8 bases, and the junction held 12 bases outside the gene matches. Germline lookup yields CDR1 ENHRY and CDR2 SYGVKD. This CDR3 is built from 17 residues. The CDR3 region is CAISGGGGTGGFDEQFF. The CDR3 bases are TGTGCCATCAGTGGCGGAGGGGGGACAGGGGGCTTCGATGAGCAGTTCTTC.

V is TRBV7-8 and J is TRBJ2-5, with 7 bases fitting TRBD2. J was trimmed by 3 bases and V by 6 bases; bases with no gene match: 4. The germline gives CDR1 SGHVS, CDR2 FQNEAQ. The CDR3 runs 13 residues. The CDR3 here is CASRRGWEETQYF. In DNA form, the CDR3 reads TGTGCCAGCAGGCGGGGGTGGGAAGAGACCCAGTACTTC.

There are a few counts of this clonotype. J is TRBJ1-6 and V is TRBV25-1, with 9 bases matching TRBD1. The germline gives CDR1 MGHDK, CDR2 SYGVNS. J gave up 7 bases and V 6 bases, and 4 bases lay outside the gene matches. This CDR3 has 14 residues. This CDR3 is CASSSGTGNSPLHF. The CDR3 nucleotides are TGTGCCAGCAGCTCCGGGACAGGGAATTCACCCCTCCACTTT.

This clonotype was counted ten times or more. This chain joins TRBV5-8 and TRBJ2-1; the D call may be TRBD1 or TRBD2 (6 bases each). V shed 0 bases and J shed 4 bases, with 17 bases lying between them. The length of the CDR3 is 17 residues. CDR1 and CDR2 (germline): SGHTS, YDEGEE. The CDR3 DNA reads TGTGCCAGCAGCTTGGAAGGGTCGGGGGCGAGGTACAATGAGCAGTTCTTC. It is translated as CASSLEGSGARYNEQFF.

This rearrangement joins TRBV7-2 to TRBJ1-1, with 7 bases identical to TRBD1. Germline values: CDR1 SGHTA, CDR2 FQGNSA. J lost 3 bases, V lost 5 bases, and 3 bases had no gene match. This CDR3 is built from 13 residues. As DNA, the CDR3 is TGTGCCAGCAGCGTCGACAGGGACACTGAAGCTTTCTTT. As protein: CASSVDRDTEAFF.

This clonotype was observed at least ten times. V is TRBV12-3 or TRBV12-4 and J is TRBJ1-5, with 7 bases fitting TRBD1. After removal of 6 bases from V and 0 bases from J, the junction contained 14 bases not matched to a gene. CDR3 length: 18 residues. The CDR3 DNA sequence: TGTGCCAGCAGCACTTTACGGGCAGGGGGAAATAGCAATCAGCCCCAGCATTTT. Translated: CASSTLRAGGNSNQPQHF.

The rearrangement uses TRBV4-3 and TRBJ2-7, with 7 positions matching TRBD2. CDR3 length: 12 amino acids. Germline assignment: CDR1 LGHNA and CDR2 YSLEER. J was trimmed by 6 bases and V by 4 bases; bases with no gene match: 3. CDR3 sequence reads: CASSREGGEQYF. In nucleotides, the CDR3 is TGCGCCAGCAGCCGGGAGGGTGGCGAGCAGTACTTC.

The chain employs TRBV24-1 and TRBJ2-1, with TRBD2 matching over 7 bases. This CDR3 comprises 14 residues. The V gene end was trimmed by 11 bases and the J gene end by 4 bases; junction bases not matched to a gene: 10. The germline V gene encodes CDR1 KGHDR and CDR2 SFDVKD. This CDR3 is CASSAGDHYNEQFF. Written as DNA, the CDR3 is TGTGCCAGCTCCGCGGGAGATCATTACAATGAGCAGTTCTTC.